This entry lists 12 T cell receptor beta chains sequenced from one sample in a study of cytomegalovirus exposure and HLA in healthy donors. Data came from immunoSEQ multiplex PCR; TCRdb stores just in-frame clones and leaves some out. The table includes about 220,000 clones, over 70% detected once. Sequenced: PBMCs. Source of these receptors: a woman aged 25-40 years in good health and CMV-seropositive.

The chain recombines TRBV5-1 with TRBJ2-7; maybe TRBD1 (5 bases). The CDR3 is 15 amino acids. Germline V gene lookup returns CDR1 SGHRS and CDR2 YFSETQ. Trimming shortened V by 0 bases and J by 2 bases, and 12 bases separated the two germline ends. The CDR3 sequence is CASSLVWTTPYEQYF. The DNA of the CDR3 is TGCGCCAGCAGCTTGGTTTGGACAACCCCCTACGAGCAGTACTTC.

The chain has TRBV27 and TRBJ2-3; D perhaps matches TRBD2 (6 bases). This CDR3 region has 20 residues. The V gene lost 6 bases and the J gene lost 6 bases, with 34 bases spanning the gap. Germline CDR1 and CDR2: MNHEY and SMNVEV (reference sequence). In nucleotides, the CDR3 is TGTGCCAGCAGCGCCCCCCCCCTCGGGACGGGGGACGTCCTCCGGGATACGCAGTATTTT. Protein: CASSAPPLGTGDVLRDTQYF.

The rearrangement uses TRBV19 and TRBJ2-7; a possible D gene is TRBD2 (5 bases). Germline V gene data show CDR1 as LNHDA and CDR2 as SQIVND (reference sequence). The CDR3 is 14 amino acids. Trimming removed 3 bases at V and 0 bases at J, with 9 bases between. CDR3: CASSISGNSYEQYF. The CDR3 DNA follows: TGTGCCAGTAGTATCTCCGGGAACTCCTACGAGCAGTACTTC.

This clone came up a few times. The V call is TRBV2, the J call TRBJ2-7; no definite D call. Per the germline V gene, CDR1 is SNHLY and CDR2 is FYNNEI. Deletions cut 6 bases from V and 3 bases from J, with 6 bases between. The CDR3 sequence is 11 residues long. The CDR3, as DNA: TGTGCCAGCAGAAGGAGCTACGAGCAGTACTTC. It codes for CASRRSYEQYF.

This clone has a single count. J is TRBJ2-1 and V is TRBV30; D unclear. V was clipped by 0 bases and J by 9 bases, with 3 bases between them. The germline CDR1 and CDR2 sequences are GTSNPN and SVGIG (reference sequence). This CDR3 has 10 residues. CDR3 DNA sequence: TGTGCCTGGAGTGTAGGTGAGCAGTTCTTC. Amino acids: CAWSVGEQFF.

The chain uses TRBV28 and TRBJ1-1; tentative D call: TRBD1 (6 bases). The CDR3 spans 16 residues. The germline V and J ends were trimmed by 6 bases and 3 bases, with 20 bases remaining between them. Germline lookup yields CDR1 MDHEN and CDR2 SYDVKM. The CDR3 DNA sequence: TGTGCCAGCAGCTCGCAAGGTTACCCAGGGGACACTGAAGCTTTCTTT. This encodes CASSSQGYPGDTEAFF.

This clone has a handful of counts. The chain is built from TRBV5-4 and TRBJ2-2, with D possibly being TRBD1 or TRBD2 (5 bases each). The CDR3 runs 14 residues. Trimming cost V 2 bases and J 3 bases, with 8 bases left between them. CDR1 and CDR2 from the germline V gene are SGHNT and YYREEE (reference sequence). The CDR3 DNA reads TGTGCCAGCAGCTTCGGGACCTACACCGGGGAGCTGTTTTTT. It specifies CASSFGTYTGELFF.

CDR3 DNA: TGCGCCAGCAGCTCCGGGACAGGGGGAGGCTACACCTTC. This codes for CASSSGTGGGYTF. The chain employs TRBV5-1 and TRBJ1-2, with 11 bases identical to TRBD1. The CDR3 contains 13 residues. The trim removed 3 bases at V and 8 bases at J, leaving 3 bases unmatched. CDR1 and CDR2 (germline): SGHRS, YFSETQ.

This sequence joins TRBV29-1 and TRBJ2-7, with TRBD1 matching over 7 bases. V dropped 5 bases and J dropped 0; count of bases not matched to a gene: 1. This CDR3 contains 12 residues. CDR1 and CDR2 from the germline V gene are SQVTM and ANQGSEA. DNA of the CDR3: TGCAGCGTTCGGGACAGCTCCTACGAGCAGTACTTC. This translates into CSVRDSSYEQYF.

The V and J genes are TRBV27 and TRBJ2-7; D is uncertain. CDR1 and CDR2 (germline): MNHEY, SMNVEV (reference sequence). The CDR3 is 12 amino acids. Between the trimmed V and J ends, which lost 6 bases and 6 bases, there was a span of 12 bases. The CDR3 region has the DNA TGTGCCAGCAGGTCGGAGTTCCGCGAGCAGTACTTC. Translation: CASRSEFREQYF.

The chain couples TRBV30 to TRBJ1-2; D might be TRBD1 (5 bases). The V end was cut by 4 bases, the J end by 1 base, with 10 bases between. CDR3 length: 13 residues. Germline V CDR1 and CDR2: GTSNPN, SVGIG (reference sequence). As DNA, the CDR3 is TGTGCCTGGACTACTAGGGGTAACTATGGCTACACCTTC. Translated, it gives CAWTTRGNYGYTF.

V is TRBV30 and J is TRBJ2-3, with D uncertain. Trimming pared 2 bases from V and 2 bases from J, leaving 14 bases between. This CDR3 comprises 15 residues. In germline, CDR1 is GTSNPN, CDR2 SVGIG (reference sequence). In DNA, the CDR3 is TGTGCCTGGAGTACGAGCCACCCTACCACAGATACGCAGTATTTT. As protein: CAWSTSHPTTDTQYF.